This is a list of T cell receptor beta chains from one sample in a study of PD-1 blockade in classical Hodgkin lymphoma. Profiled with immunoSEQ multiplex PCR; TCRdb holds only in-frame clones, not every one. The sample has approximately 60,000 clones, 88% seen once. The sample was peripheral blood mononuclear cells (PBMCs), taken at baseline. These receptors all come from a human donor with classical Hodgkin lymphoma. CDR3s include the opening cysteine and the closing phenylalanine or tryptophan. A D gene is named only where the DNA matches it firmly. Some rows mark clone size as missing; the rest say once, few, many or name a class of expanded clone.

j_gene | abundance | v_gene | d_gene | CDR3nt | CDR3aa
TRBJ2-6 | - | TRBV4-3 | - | TGCGCCAGCAGCCAAGGGCTGTTTTTCTCTGGGGCCAACGTCCTGACTTTC | CASSQGLFFSGANVLTF
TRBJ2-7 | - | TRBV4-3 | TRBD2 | TGCGCCAGCAGTCAAGGAGTCACTAGCGGAACCTACGAGCAGTACTTC | CASSQGVTSGTYEQYF
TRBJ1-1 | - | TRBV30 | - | TGTGCCTGGAGTGCCATTGGGCAGGGCCCGAAGAACACTGAAGCTTTCTTT | CAWSAIGQGPKNTEAFF
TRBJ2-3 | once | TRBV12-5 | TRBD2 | TGTGCTAGTGGTTTGGCGTCTGGGACTAGCCCCTACTTCACAGATACGCAGTATTTT | CASGLASGTSPYFTDTQYF
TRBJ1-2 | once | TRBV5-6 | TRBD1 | TGTGCCAGCAGCGTGGGACAGTCCGGCTATGGCTACACCTTC | CASSVGQSGYGYTF
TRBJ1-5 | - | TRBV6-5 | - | TGTGCCAGCACCGGGGGACTCCCGGGGCAGCCCCAGCATTTT | CASTGGLPGQPQHF
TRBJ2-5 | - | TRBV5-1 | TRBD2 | TGCGCCAGCAGCTTGGGCGGGGGTGACCAAGAGACCCAGTACTTC | CASSLGGGDQETQYF
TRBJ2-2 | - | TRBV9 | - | TGTGCCAGCAGTCCTTTTAGCGGTACGAACACCGGGGAGCTGTTTTTT | CASSPFSGTNTGELFF
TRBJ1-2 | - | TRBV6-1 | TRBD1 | TGTGCCAGCAGTGCCCCGACAGGGTACGGCTACACCTTC | CASSAPTGYGYTF
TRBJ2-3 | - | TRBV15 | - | TGTGCCACCAGCAGATCAGACAGAGAAGATACGCAGTATTTT | CATSRSDREDTQYF
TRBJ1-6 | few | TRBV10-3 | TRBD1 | TGTGCCATCAGAAACCGGGACAGCGATAATTCACCCCTCCACTTT | CAIRNRDSDNSPLHF